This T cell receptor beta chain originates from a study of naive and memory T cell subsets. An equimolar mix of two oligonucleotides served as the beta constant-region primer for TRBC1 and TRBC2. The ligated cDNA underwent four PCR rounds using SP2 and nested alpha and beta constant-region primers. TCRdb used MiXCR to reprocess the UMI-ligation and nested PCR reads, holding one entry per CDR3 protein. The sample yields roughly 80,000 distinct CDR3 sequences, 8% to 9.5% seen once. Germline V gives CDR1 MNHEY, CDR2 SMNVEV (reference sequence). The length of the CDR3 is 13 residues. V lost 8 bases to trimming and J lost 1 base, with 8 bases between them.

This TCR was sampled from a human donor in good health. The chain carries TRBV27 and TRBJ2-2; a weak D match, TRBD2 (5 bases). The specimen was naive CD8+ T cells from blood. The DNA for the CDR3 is TGTGCCAGCCGGGAAGAGAACACCGGGGAGCTGTTTTTT. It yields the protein CASREENTGELFF.